These T cell receptor beta chains were read from a single sample in a study of shared clonotypes between healthy human individuals. Sequenced by immunoSEQ multiplex PCR; TCRdb stores in-frame clones only, minus some. The data hold approximately 530,000 clones, with 90% to 96% observed a single time. Material: naive CD4+ T cells sorted from blood. The receptors were sampled from a woman aged 30 to 39 in good health. Each CDR3 is given without its conserved first and last residue. The order of the fields is V gene, D gene, J gene, clone size, CDR3 protein. D genes are given only for firm matches. Not every row has a clone size; where given, it reads once, few, many or a size class.

V gene: TRBV7-3; D gene: TRBD2; J gene: TRBJ2-1; clone size: .; CDR3 protein: ASSRVGEGTYNEQF
V gene: TRBV20-1; D gene: .; J gene: TRBJ1-1; clone size: few; CDR3 protein: SADTEAF
V gene: TRBV6-1; D gene: .; J gene: TRBJ1-1; clone size: .; CDR3 protein: ASSEGGSHSEAF
V gene: TRBV6-6; D gene: .; J gene: TRBJ1-5; clone size: once; CDR3 protein: ASSYGSSRNQPQH
V gene: TRBV5-4; D gene: .; J gene: TRBJ1-1; clone size: .; CDR3 protein: ASSPTRGVAEAF
V gene: TRBV28; D gene: .; J gene: TRBJ1-6; clone size: .; CDR3 protein: ATTVVGSPLH
V gene: TRBV30; D gene: TRBD2; J gene: TRBJ2-5; clone size: .; CDR3 protein: AWSVLAGTQY
V gene: TRBV28; D gene: .; J gene: TRBJ1-2; clone size: .; CDR3 protein: ASSLPGINYGYT
V gene: TRBV5-1; D gene: .; J gene: TRBJ2-5; clone size: .; CDR3 protein: ASSLRQVYRPQETQY
V gene: TRBV7-2; D gene: .; J gene: TRBJ1-2; clone size: .; CDR3 protein: ASSLDALWVRGYT
V gene: TRBV28; D gene: .; J gene: TRBJ1-2; clone size: .; CDR3 protein: ASSRRRGAHIYGYT
V gene: TRBV28; D gene: .; J gene: TRBJ1-5; clone size: once; CDR3 protein: ASRTPGSNQPQH
V gene: TRBV28; D gene: .; J gene: TRBJ2-7; clone size: .; CDR3 protein: ASSTLIRDAAEQY
V gene: TRBV19; D gene: TRBD1; J gene: TRBJ1-1; clone size: .; CDR3 protein: ASSRRPTGSTEAF
V gene: TRBV7-8; D gene: TRBD2; J gene: TRBJ2-5; clone size: once; CDR3 protein: ASSLPPTSGGDQY
V gene: TRBV30; D gene: .; J gene: TRBJ1-2; clone size: .; CDR3 protein: AWSVIGFGGYT
V gene: TRBV6-5; D gene: TRBD2; J gene: TRBJ2-7; clone size: .; CDR3 protein: ASSTSLAEYEQY
V gene: TRBV30; D gene: .; J gene: TRBJ1-2; clone size: .; CDR3 protein: AWTPHIGGYT
V gene: TRBV6-6; D gene: TRBD1; J gene: TRBJ2-7; clone size: .; CDR3 protein: ASGEQGDSLSEQY
V gene: TRBV5-1; D gene: .; J gene: TRBJ1-6; clone size: .; CDR3 protein: ASSLAGGTDSPLH
V gene: TRBV28; D gene: .; J gene: TRBJ1-5; clone size: .; CDR3 protein: ASSLGRGTNSNQPQH
V gene: TRBV19; D gene: TRBD1; J gene: TRBJ1-4; clone size: .; CDR3 protein: ASSITPRQGGEKLF
V gene: TRBV5-4; D gene: TRBD1; J gene: TRBJ2-3; clone size: .; CDR3 protein: ASSWTGGNTQY
V gene: TRBV18; D gene: TRBD1; J gene: TRBJ2-7; clone size: .; CDR3 protein: ASSPRDSHEQY
V gene: TRBV21-1; D gene: .; J gene: TRBJ2-5; clone size: .; CDR3 protein: ASPHRGTSVETQY
V gene: TRBV6-5; D gene: TRBD1; J gene: TRBJ1-5; clone size: .; CDR3 protein: ASSYDRGSSNQPQH
V gene: TRBV14; D gene: TRBD2; J gene: TRBJ2-5; clone size: .; CDR3 protein: ASSQRTSGGLQETQY